The sequence of this T cell receptor beta chain was determined in a study of T cell repertoires in cytomegalovirus infection. At the level of the study: Public TCR beta signatures provided an indication of both CMV infection and a matching HLA type.

The CDR3 covers 13 residues. Germline assignment: CDR1 MDHEN and CDR2 SYDVKM. V was cut by 5 bases and J by 2 bases, with 10 bases left in between. Study-level results: HLA-C-restricted CMV clonotypes gave the most frequent clonotype in two of eight donors.

This clonotype was detected only a few times. What it binds is unknown. TCRdb redid the calling of the reads with MiXCR, one entry per CDR3 protein. The sample shows 300,000 or so distinct CDR3 sequences, roughly 23% of them seen only once. This chain uses TRBV28 with TRBJ2-7; TRBD2 might be the D (6 bases). Sequenced input: PBMCs. The receptor comes from a human donor in good health (CMV status not recorded). Some clones in this sample may be carry-over from other donors' samples. CDR3 amino acids: CASSGTPPYEQYF. In nucleotides, the CDR3 is TGTGCCAGCAGTGGGACTCCTCCCTACGAGCAGTACTTC. Full variable domain (remainder filled in from reference TRBV28 and TRBJ2-7): DVKVTQSSRYLVKRTGEKVFLECVQDMDHENMFWYRQDPGLGLRLIYFSYDVKMKEKGDIPEGYSVSREKKERFSLILESASTNQTSMYLCASSGTPPYEQYFGPGTRLTVT.